These 19 T cell receptor beta chains share one sample of origin, sequenced in a study of shared clonotypes between healthy human individuals. Clones were read by immunoSEQ multiplex PCR, and TCRdb kept only the in-frame ones, dropping some. Of about 2.1 million clones listed, around 95% are singletons. Naivety among CD8 cells was defined by CD45RO negativity and positive CCR7 selection, thereby excluding terminally differentiated effector memory CD45RA+ cells. Sequenced: naive CD8+ T cells from PBMCs. Source of these receptors: a man younger than 35 in good health. Some clones in this sample may be carry-over from other donors' samples.

The chain combines TRBV28 with TRBJ2-7; D ambiguous. Trimming removed 6 bases at V and 4 bases at J, with 13 bases between. This CDR3 comprises 13 residues. Per germline, CDR1 MDHEN and CDR2 SYDVKM. Here the CDR3 DNA reads TGTGCCAGCAGCACATGGGTGATTTACGAGCAGTACTTC. Protein: CASSTWVIYEQYF.

V is TRBV15 and J is TRBJ2-1; D is uncertain. V was shortened by 4 bases and J by 2 bases, with 12 bases between the two germline ends. The CDR3 is made up of 15 amino acids. Per germline, CDR1 LNHNV and CDR2 YYDKDF (reference sequence). In DNA, the CDR3 is TGTGCCACCAGCATCGAACTTCACACCTACAATGAGCAGTTCTTC. Residues: CATSIELHTYNEQFF.

The chain recombines TRBV5-1 with TRBJ1-2; 8 positions match TRBD1. The ends lost 4 bases at V and 4 bases at J; junction bases unmatched: 9. The CDR3 extends over 15 amino acids. From germline, CDR1 is SGHRS and CDR2 YFSETQ. This CDR3 reads CASSPPGQAIYGYTF. Here the CDR3 DNA reads TGCGCCAGCAGCCCCCCGGGACAGGCGATCTATGGCTACACCTTC.

The chain links TRBV4-3 to TRBJ2-1; D may be TRBD1 or TRBD2 (5 bases each). The germline V gene encodes CDR1 LGHNA and CDR2 YSLEER. The CDR3 is 18 residues long. V was trimmed by 0 bases and J by 5 bases, leaving 20 bases between them. CDR3 in amino acids: CASSQDPSRDPVHNEQFF. DNA of the CDR3: TGCGCCAGCAGCCAAGATCCCAGCCGGGACCCCGTCCACAATGAGCAGTTCTTC.

The J gene is TRBJ1-1, the V gene TRBV19; tentative D call: TRBD1 (5 bases). This CDR3 comprises 15 residues. Germline V gene data show CDR1 as LNHDA and CDR2 as SQIVND (reference sequence). Between the trimmed V and J ends, which lost 5 bases and 0 bases, there was a span of 13 bases. The CDR3 loop is CASSAMTVMNTEAFF. CDR3 bases: TGTGCCAGTAGTGCGATGACAGTGATGAACACTGAAGCTTTCTTT.

This sequence joins TRBV7-2 and TRBJ1-5; possibly TRBD1 for D (6 bases). The CDR3 covers 14 residues. Germline V lookup: CDR1 SGHTA, CDR2 FQGNSA. Trimming pared 7 bases from V and 2 bases from J, leaving 12 bases between. The CDR3 DNA reads as TGTGCCAGCACCCAGTGGGGGCGCAATCAGCCCCAGCATTTT. It codes for CASTQWGRNQPQHF. The whole variable domain, filled in from reference TRBV7-2 and TRBJ1-5, reads GAGVSQSPSNKVTEKGKDVELRCDPISGHTALYWYRQSLGQGLEFLIYFQGNSAPDKSGLPSDRFSAERTGGSVSTLTIQRTQQEDSAVYLCASTQWGRNQPQHFGDGTRLSIL.

The V and J genes are TRBV6-5 and TRBJ2-5, with 10 bases aligning to TRBD1. This CDR3 comprises 15 residues. The germline V gene has CDR1 MNHEY and CDR2 SVGAGI. The V gene end was trimmed by 6 bases and the J gene end by 0 bases; junction bases not matched to a gene: 4. CDR3: CASSQDRGYQETQYF. The CDR3, as DNA: TGTGCCAGCAGCCAGGACAGGGGGTACCAAGAGACCCAGTACTTC.

The V call is TRBV7-9, the J call TRBJ2-5, with D possibly being TRBD1 (6 bases). Deletions cut 1 base from V and 5 bases from J, with 11 bases between. This CDR3 has 14 residues. The germline CDR1 and CDR2 sequences are SEHNR and FQNEAQ (reference sequence). The CDR3 sequence is CASSLVGAGETQYF. Here the CDR3 DNA reads TGTGCCAGCAGCTTAGTGGGGGCCGGGGAGACCCAGTACTTC.

The chain uses TRBV28 and TRBJ1-1; 10 nucleotides agree with TRBD1. CDR1 is MDHEN, CDR2 SYDVKM, per germline. The CDR3 runs to 14 residues. With 11 bases clipped from V and 5 bases from J, the junction kept 11 bases outside the gene matches. The CDR3: CAGSGTGVRTEAFF. DNA of the CDR3: TGTGCCGGCTCCGGGACAGGGGTGAGAACTGAAGCTTTCTTT. The full variable domain, completed using reference TRBV28 and TRBJ1-1, is DVKVTQSSRYLVKRTGEKVFLECVQDMDHENMFWYRQDPGLGLRLIYFSYDVKMKEKGDIPEGYSVSREKKERFSLILESASTNQTSMYLCAGSGTGVRTEAFFGQGTRLTVV.

This rearrangement joins TRBV28 to TRBJ2-2; 8 bases agree with TRBD2. The CDR3 runs to 15 residues. Germline V gene sequence: CDR1 MDHEN, CDR2 SYDVKM. Trimming removed 7 bases from V and 7 bases from J; junction bases left unmatched: 11. The CDR3 nucleotides are TGTGCCAGCACCTCCAGGACTAGCCGGGGCGGGGAGCTGTTTTTT. Protein: CASTSRTSRGGELFF.

The chain carries TRBV5-1 and TRBJ1-1; 9 nucleotides align to TRBD1. The length of the CDR3 is 18 residues. In germline, CDR1 is SGHRS, CDR2 YFSETQ. J was trimmed by 1 base and V by 4 bases; bases with no gene match: 14. The CDR3 bases are TGCGCCAGCAGCCAACTACCGGGACAGGGTGTAGGGAACACTGAAGCTTTCTTT. Its protein product is CASSQLPGQGVGNTEAFF.

The chain is built from TRBV7-9 and TRBJ2-1; TRBD1 agrees at 7 bases. Trimming took 2 bases from V and 4 from J; bases not matched to a gene: 5. The CDR3 spans 15 residues. CDR1 and CDR2 from the germline V gene are SEHNR and FQNEAQ (reference sequence). The CDR3 loop reads CASSLYMGQYNEQFF. The CDR3 bases are TGTGCCAGCAGCTTATATATGGGACAGTACAATGAGCAGTTCTTC.

This chain connects TRBV28 to TRBJ2-1, with 10 bases identical to TRBD2. Germline trimming cut 3 bases from V and 6 bases from J; bases unmatched to any gene: 5. The CDR3 spans 15 residues. Germline V CDR1 and CDR2: MDHEN, SYDVKM. The CDR3 region has the DNA TGTGCCAGCAGTTTTGGATCTAGCGGGAGCAATGAGCAGTTCTTC. Protein: CASSFGSSGSNEQFF. The full variable domain, in which reference TRBV28 and TRBJ2-1 provide the parts outside the CDR3, is DVKVTQSSRYLVKRTGEKVFLECVQDMDHENMFWYRQDPGLGLRLIYFSYDVKMKEKGDIPEGYSVSREKKERFSLILESASTNQTSMYLCASSFGSSGSNEQFFGPGTRLTVL.

The J gene is TRBJ1-5, the V gene TRBV27; no definite D call. Between the trimmed V and J ends, which lost 5 bases and 2 bases, there was a span of 10 bases. This CDR3 region has 14 residues. Germline-derived CDR1 and CDR2 are MNHEY and SMNVEV (reference sequence). CDR3 coding DNA: TGTGCCAGCAGTCCATACCAGGGCAATCAGCCCCAGCATTTT. Translating it yields CASSPYQGNQPQHF.

V usage is TRBV5-1 and J usage is TRBJ2-5; TRBD1 might be the D (6 bases). V gave up 1 base and J gave up 1 base, with 8 bases separating them. The germline CDR1 and CDR2 sequences are SGHRS and YFSETQ. This CDR3 is built from 14 residues. The CDR3 bases are TGCGCCAGCAGCTTGAGACAGGTCCAAGAGACCCAGTACTTC. Translating gives CASSLRQVQETQYF. Full variable domain (missing parts from reference TRBV5-1 and TRBJ2-5): KAGVTQTPRYLIKTRGQQVTLSCSPISGHRSVSWYQQTPGQGLQFLFEYFSETQRNKGNFPGRFSGRQFSNSRSEMNVSTLELGDSALYLCASSLRQVQETQYFGPGTRLLVL.

About this clone: Distinct nucleotide sequences in the sample also encode this CDR3. The chain joins TRBV29-1 to TRBJ2-7; D assignment may be TRBD1 or TRBD2 (5 bases each). Germline-derived CDR1 and CDR2 are SQVTM and ANQGSEA. The CDR3 is made up of 12 amino acids. The V gene lost 5 bases and the J gene lost 1 base, with 9 bases spanning the gap. CDR3 protein: CSVLRGSYEQYF. The DNA for the CDR3 is TGCAGCGTTTTGAGGGGTTCCTACGAGCAGTACTTC.

V gene TRBV27 combines with J gene TRBJ1-2, with D tentatively TRBD1 (6 bases). The CDR3 is 15 residues long. The V and J ends lost 3 bases and 6 bases respectively, with 17 bases between them. CDR1 MNHEY and CDR2 SMNVEV come from the germline V gene (reference sequence). Here the CDR3 reads CASSFGVGGGDGYTF. In DNA, the CDR3 is TGTGCCAGCAGTTTCGGGGTAGGGGGGGGCGATGGCTACACCTTC.

CDR3 nucleotide sequence: TGTGCCAGCAGCTCAACGGGAGATTGGGAGACCCAGTACTTC. Protein sequence: CASSSTGDWETQYF. The gene calls are TRBV13 and TRBJ2-5, with D possibly TRBD2 on 6 matching bases. This CDR3 contains 14 residues. CDR1 is PRHDT, CDR2 FYEKMQ, per germline (reference sequence). The V gene lost 4 bases and the J gene lost 5 bases, with 14 bases spanning the gap.

This chain uses TRBV19 with TRBJ2-1, with D unresolved. The V end lost 4 bases, the J end lost 14 bases, and 15 bases lay between the germline ends. Germline lookup yields CDR1 LNHDA and CDR2 SQIVND (reference sequence). This CDR3 has 12 amino acids. CDR3 residues: CASSTHRPGEFF. Here the CDR3 DNA reads TGTGCCAGTAGTACCCACCGGCCTGGGGAGTTCTTC.